This TCR beta chain stems from a study of cytomegalovirus exposure and HLA in healthy donors. Study-level information: An early release of data contained about 85 million unique TCRs, which came from HLA-typed donors.

Primers for the PCR totalled 60 Vbeta and 13 Jbeta. Some clones are missing from TCRdb's copy, which holds only in-frame ones; the method was immunoSEQ multiplex PCR. Among under 200,000 clones listed, roughly 13% were seen once. With respect to this clone: Its specificity is not known.

V was clipped by 3 bases and J by 1 base, with 11 bases between them. Per the germline V gene, CDR1 is SGHTA and CDR2 is FQGNSA. The CDR3 covers 15 residues. When sampled, the donors appeared nominally healthy, though they likely had unrecorded immune exposures. The study, taken as a whole, reports: Common viral pathogens seemed to be connected with several of the most significant clusters, according to a later analysis. Reports state that TCR beta sequences accurately predicted most subjects' HLA-A and HLA-B alleles.

The chain couples TRBV7-2 to TRBJ2-3; D not resolved. The sample taken for sequencing was PBMCs. The clonotype originates from a man aged 45 to 65 in good health and CMV-seropositive. For the CDR3, the DNA is TGTGCCAGCAGCTTGCAGGCGACGGGCACAGATACGCAGTATTTT. Its protein is CASSLQATGTDTQYF.